The source of this TCR beta chain is a study of cytomegalovirus exposure and HLA in healthy donors. Regarding the study as a whole: Solely CMV serostatus was available to characterize immune exposure. Association of a missense DCLRE1C variant with TCR beta V- and J-gene trimming was reported in a later analysis.

Germline V gene lookup returns CDR1 SGHDT and CDR2 YYEEEE. V gave up 2 bases and J gave up 15 bases; unmatched junction bases: 8. This CDR3 has 14 amino acids. Note on this clone: The target antigen is unknown.

The PCR had 60 Vbeta and 13 Jbeta primers. Original analysis: An analysis performed later counted 70 million to 90 million unique TCR beta chains (roughly 10 million of them shared). Assay: immunoSEQ multiplex PCR; the TCRdb copy retains only in-frame clones and omits some. The V and J calls and the clone size are those of that table, but D and trimming were determined from the DNA. The table includes about 180,000 clones, about 82% detected once. The material sequenced was PBMCs. This TCR derives from a woman aged 25 to 39 in good health and CMV-seronegative. The chain has TRBV5-6 and TRBJ2-1, with TRBD2 matching 13 bases. The DNA for the CDR3 is TGTGCCAGCAGCTTCGGGACTAGCGGGGAGGCTTCGTTCTTC. Amino acid sequence: CASSFGTSGEASFF.